These 20 T cell receptor beta chains share one sample of origin, sequenced in a study of blood T cell repertoires in COVID-19. Clones were read by immunoSEQ multiplex PCR, and TCRdb kept only the in-frame ones, dropping some. The sample lists about 130,000 clones, around nine tenths occurring once. Sequenced sample: peripheral blood. The receptor set was obtained from a woman between 65 and 79 years old with COVID-19, enrolled during active disease.

This clone was observed once. The rearrangement joins TRBV6-6 to TRBJ1-2, with TRBD1 as a possible D gene (5 bases). Trimming removed 6 bases at V and 8 bases at J, with 22 bases between. Germline CDR1 reads MNHNY; CDR2 reads SVGAGI (reference sequence). The CDR3 extends over 15 amino acids. For the CDR3, the DNA is TGTGCCAGCAGCCGAGGGGATGGGCGGGTGGAGGGCTACACCTTC. Residues: CASSRGDGRVEGYTF.

This clone was seen only a few times. V gene TRBV7-3 combines with J gene TRBJ2-7; D unresolved. V lost 6 bases and J 2 bases, leaving 11 bases between the germline ends. The germline CDR1 and CDR2 sequences are SGHTA and FQGTGA. CDR3 length: 13 residues. CDR3 amino acids: CASSNRSTYEQYF. The CDR3 DNA reads as TGTGCCAGCAGTAACAGATCTACCTACGAGCAGTACTTC.

In its sample, this clone was seen once. The gene calls are TRBV7-6 and TRBJ2-1, with 9 nucleotides matching TRBD2. The V and J ends lost 5 bases and 3 bases, in that order; junction bases with no gene match: 8. CDR1 is SGHVS, CDR2 FNYEAQ, per germline. This CDR3 region has 16 residues. The CDR3 coding sequence is TGTGCCAGCAGCCCAGCTGGCGGGGGGGACTACAATGAGCAGTTCTTC. Translation gives CASSPAGGGDYNEQFF.

The chain couples TRBV3-1 (or the pseudogene TRBV3-2) to TRBJ2-5, with 12 bases matching TRBD2. Germline V lookup: CDR1 LGHDT, CDR2 YNNKEL (reference sequence). CDR3 length equals 18 residues. The V segment lost 1 base and the J segment 5 bases; nucleotides outside the gene matches: 11. The DNA for the CDR3 is TGTGCCAGCAGCCAAGTGTTTCCTAGCGGGGGGGCAGAGGAGACCCAGTACTTC. Encoded protein: CASSQVFPSGGAEETQYF.

This chain connects TRBV4-1 to TRBJ1-3; D gene ambiguous. V was pared by 0 bases and J by 1 base, with 10 bases between. Germline V gene lookup returns CDR1 MGHRA and CDR2 YSYEKL. CDR3 length: 16 residues. The CDR3 loop reads CASSQDNYVSGNTIYF. The CDR3, as DNA: TGCGCCAGCAGCCAAGATAACTATGTTTCTGGAAACACCATATATTTT.

This chain uses TRBV6-2 or TRBV6-3 with TRBJ1-5, with D unresolved. Germline CDR1 reads MNHEY; CDR2 reads SVGEGT. This CDR3 comprises 13 residues. With 5 bases removed from V and 8 bases from J, the gap between germline ends came to 13 bases. Here the CDR3 reads CASSRPGGEPQHF. CDR3 coding DNA: TGTGCCAGCAGTCGACCGGGCGGGGAGCCCCAGCATTTT.

CDR3 coding DNA: TGTGCCAGCAATCGACAGGGTGCCTATAATTCACCCCTCCACTTT. As protein: CASNRQGAYNSPLHF. The chain is built from TRBV27 and TRBJ1-6, with 7 bases aligning to TRBD1. Germline assignment: CDR1 MNHEY and CDR2 SMNVEV (reference sequence). CDR3 size: 15 residues. The V and J ends lost 7 bases and 2 bases, in that order; junction bases with no gene match: 5.

The V call is TRBV5-5, the J call TRBJ2-5; possible D gene TRBD1, 5 bases. This CDR3 is 16 amino acids long. Looked up from germline, CDR1 is SGHKS and CDR2 is YYEKEE (reference sequence). The ends were cut back, 4 bases at V and 4 bases at J, with 20 bases in the middle. The CDR3 DNA is TGTGCCAGCAGCCAAGGACCTCAAAGGGGCGGAGAGACCCAGTACTTC. Translation: CASSQGPQRGGETQYF.

The chain couples TRBV7-6 to TRBJ2-7, with TRBD2 matching over 14 bases. The J segment lost 0 bases and the V segment lost 4 bases, leaving 8 bases of the junction unmatched. The germline CDR1 and CDR2 sequences are SGHVS and FNYEAQ. This CDR3 is 18 amino acids long. For the CDR3, the DNA is TGTGCCAGCAGCTCAGGACTAGCGGGGGGCGTACTCTCCTACGAGCAGTACTTC. This translates into CASSSGLAGGVLSYEQYF.

This chain links TRBV6-1 with TRBJ1-1; TRBD1 might be the D (5 bases). In germline, CDR1 is MNHNS, CDR2 SASEGT. This CDR3 is 14 amino acids long. Between the trimmed V and J ends, which lost 2 bases and 7 bases, there was a span of 14 bases. The CDR3 loop is CASSESWGGIEAFF. In nucleotides, the CDR3 is TGTGCCAGCAGTGAATCGTGGGGGGGAATTGAAGCTTTCTTT.

This chain joins TRBV21-1 and TRBJ2-1; whether TRBD2, the table's D call, matches the DNA was not checked. TRBV21-1 is listed as a pseudogene. The CDR3 runs 14 residues. Written as DNA, the CDR3 is TGTGCCAGCAGCAAAGCCTGGGCGGGGGGGCCAGAGTTCTTC. Translating it yields CASSKAWAGGPEFF.

The chain couples TRBV9 to TRBJ2-2, with TRBD2 matching over 10 bases. This CDR3 has 19 residues. V dropped 0 bases and J dropped 4; count of bases not matched to a gene: 12. CDR1 and CDR2 (germline): SGDLS, YYNGEE. The CDR3 coding sequence is TGTGCCAGCAGCGTAGTGGGGGGATTGAGGACTAGCGGCACCGGGGAGCTGTTTTTT. It specifies CASSVVGGLRTSGTGELFF.

This sequence joins TRBV7-8 and TRBJ2-1, with D possibly TRBD1 on 6 matching bases. Germline V gene sequence: CDR1 SGHVS, CDR2 FQNEAQ. Deletions cut 1 base from V and 9 bases from J, with 16 bases between. The CDR3 consists of 15 residues. For the CDR3, the DNA is TGTGCCAGCAGCTTAGTAGGGCAGGGGACAAGTGAGCAGTTCTTC. This codes for CASSLVGQGTSEQFF.

The chain employs TRBV7-2 and TRBJ2-1; D might be TRBD1 (5 bases). The CDR3 is 11 amino acids. Per germline, CDR1 SGHTA and CDR2 FQGNSA. Trimming removed 6 bases at V and 10 bases at J, with 10 bases between. CDR3 in DNA: TGTGCCAGCAGTTCAGGGTACGAGCAGTTCTTC. It is translated as CASSSGYEQFF.

The chain employs TRBV11-3 and TRBJ2-3; D ambiguous. The CDR3 has 13 amino acids. Germline V lookup: CDR1 SGHNT, CDR2 YENEEA. V lost 4 bases, J lost 1 base, and 6 bases lay in between. Here the CDR3 reads CASSYGRTDTQYF. The DNA of the CDR3 is TGTGCCAGCAGCTATGGCCGCACAGATACGCAGTATTTT.

This chain links TRBV3-1 (or the pseudogene TRBV3-2) with TRBJ2-1, with 8 bases aligning to TRBD1. The CDR3 is 15 residues long. CDR1 and CDR2 (germline): LGHDT, YNNKEL (reference sequence). V gave up 4 bases and J gave up 6 bases; unmatched junction bases: 8. The CDR3 loop is CASSPSRGPSNEQFF. CDR3 DNA: TGTGCCAGCAGCCCCTCCAGGGGGCCGAGCAATGAGCAGTTCTTC.

This clone was seen many times. V usage is TRBV3-1 (or the pseudogene TRBV3-2) and J usage is TRBJ1-1; D gene uncertain. The germline gives CDR1 LGHDT, CDR2 YNNKEL (reference sequence). Between the trimmed V and J ends, which lost 0 bases and 7 bases, there was a span of 12 bases. This CDR3 region has 14 residues. This chain's CDR3 is CASSQDQSRSEAFF. CDR3 nucleotides: TGTGCCAGCAGCCAAGATCAATCCAGAAGTGAAGCTTTCTTT.

The V and J genes are TRBV6-5 and TRBJ1-2; a weak D match, TRBD1 (6 bases). This CDR3 is 15 amino acids long. Germline-derived CDR1 and CDR2 are MNHEY and SVGAGI. V was pared by 2 bases and J by 3 bases, with 13 bases between. CDR3 bases: TGTGCCAGCAGTTACCAGGGGACGGGACACTATGGCTACACCTTC. Protein: CASSYQGTGHYGYTF.

The rearrangement uses TRBV28 and TRBJ2-7; D possibly corresponds to TRBD1 (6 bases). Trimming shortened V by 3 bases and J by 3 bases, and 12 bases separated the two germline ends. The CDR3 covers 14 residues. Germline loops: CDR1 MDHEN, CDR2 SYDVKM. CDR3 DNA sequence: TGTGCCAGCAGTTTGCCAGGGGAATACTACGAGCAGTACTTC. The encoded protein is CASSLPGEYYEQYF.

The gene calls are TRBV5-1 and TRBJ1-2, with a possible D match to TRBD1 (5 bases). Germline V gene data show CDR1 as SGHRS and CDR2 as YFSETQ. V was clipped by 1 base and J by 1 base, with 8 bases between them. The CDR3 covers 14 residues. The CDR3 sequence is CASSLQGSNYGYTF. In nucleotides, the CDR3 is TGCGCCAGCAGCTTGCAGGGCAGTAACTATGGCTACACCTTC.